This T cell receptor (beta chain) is drawn from a study of spatial heterogeneity in lung cancer. TCRdb re-called the 5' RACE reads through MiXCR, storing one row per CDR3 protein. The sample records fewer than 15,000 distinct CDR3 sequences, over 15% being singletons. Time point noted: sample taken at primary tumor resection. Tumor, nontumor lung or frozen PBMC supplied whole RNA that was sequenced unsorted. This clonotype came up many times. The V gene's germline CDR1 is DFQATT and CDR2 SNEGSKA (reference sequence). V was shortened by 4 bases and J by 2 bases, with 11 bases between the two germline ends. This CDR3 region has 13 residues.

This sequence was found in a male donor with early-stage non-small cell lung cancer. The rearrangement joins TRBV20-1 to TRBJ1-2; D might be TRBD1 (6 bases). The input for sequencing was PBMCs, taken at surgery. CDR3 nucleotide sequence: TGCAGTGCTACCGACAGGACAAACTATGGCTACACCTTC. It yields the protein CSATDRTNYGYTF.